This is a list of T cell receptor beta chains from one sample in a study of CD8+ T cells in alopecia areata. The method was immunoSEQ multiplex PCR; TCRdb's version includes in-frame clones alone and lacks a portion of them. Found here are about 250,000 clones, 60% of them singletons; the top ten hold 0.75% to 0.95%. The sequences come from CD4+ T cells sorted from blood, collected at approximately week 52, from a patient treated with tofacitinib. Receptor source: a human donor with alopecia areata. CDR3s include the opening cysteine and the closing phenylalanine or tryptophan. Fields, in order: J gene, CDR3 length, clone size, V gene, D gene, CDR3 protein, CDR3 DNA. A D gene is named only where the DNA matches it firmly. Where a row states a size, it is once, few, many or the class of an expanded clone; other rows omit it.

TRBJ1-1	15	NA	TRBV4-2	NA	CASSQDFMGGREAFF	TGTGCCAGCAGCCAAGATTTTATGGGGGGCCGGGAAGCTTTCTTT
TRBJ1-5	15	NA	TRBV6-6	TRBD1	CASRPLTGDNQPQHF	TGTGCCTCAAGGCCACTAACAGGGGACAATCAGCCCCAGCATTTT
TRBJ2-7	14	NA	TRBV2	TRBD1	CASRFNRGSYEQYF	TGTGCCAGCAGATTTAACAGGGGATCCTACGAGCAGTACTTC
TRBJ1-6	16	NA	TRBV14	NA	CASSQEVVSYNSPLHF	TGTGCCAGCAGCCAAGAGGTCGTTTCATATAATTCACCCCTCCACTTT
TRBJ2-6	17	few	TRBV4-1	NA	CASSHIGRRKGANVLTF	TGCGCCAGCAGCCATATAGGGCGACGCAAGGGGGCCAACGTCCTGACTTTC
TRBJ1-1	14	NA	TRBV9	NA	CASSVGWGNTEAFF	TGTGCCAGCAGCGTAGGTTGGGGGAACACTGAAGCTTTCTTT
TRBJ2-3	11	few	TRBV20-1	NA	CSASSEDTQYF	TGCAGTGCTTCCTCCGAGGATACGCAGTATTTT
TRBJ2-5	14	NA	TRBV29-1	NA	CSVLVAGRQETQYF	TGCAGCGTTCTGGTCGCGGGGCGCCAAGAGACCCAGTACTTC
TRBJ2-4	16	NA	TRBV7-2	NA	CASSLDTGLAKNIQYF	TGTGCCAGCAGCTTAGACACGGGGTTGGCCAAAAACATTCAGTACTTC
TRBJ2-7	13	NA	TRBV30	TRBD1	CAWSPGTVYEQYF	TGTGCCTGGAGTCCTGGGACAGTCTACGAGCAGTACTTC
TRBJ2-1	15	NA	TRBV29-1	TRBD2	CSVEGVAGAYNEQFF	TGCAGCGTTGAAGGAGTAGCGGGGGCCTACAATGAGCAGTTCTTC
TRBJ1-2	13	NA	TRBV2	TRBD1	CASSLTGSYGYTF	TGTGCCAGCAGTCTGACAGGGTCCTATGGCTACACCTTC
TRBJ2-1	11	NA	TRBV5-6	NA	CASSFVDEQFF	TGTGCCAGCAGCTTTGTAGATGAGCAGTTCTTC
TRBJ2-1	15	NA	TRBV7-2	NA	CASSFVLQGYNEQFF	TGTGCCAGCAGCTTCGTATTACAGGGATACAATGAGCAGTTCTTC
TRBJ1-6	14	NA	TRBV11-2	NA	CASSLASHNSPLHF	TGTGCCAGCAGCTTAGCGAGCCATAATTCACCCCTCCACTTT
TRBJ2-5	11	NA	TRBV29-1	NA	CSVMTSETQYF	TGCAGCGTGATGACGTCGGAGACCCAGTACTTC
TRBJ2-1	16	few	TRBV6-5	TRBD2	CASSYGLASGNGEQFF	TGTGCCAGCAGTTACGGATTGGCTAGCGGCAACGGTGAGCAGTTCTTC
TRBJ1-5	13	NA	TRBV19	NA	CASKVGNNQPQHF	TGTGCCAGTAAGGTCGGCAACAATCAGCCCCAGCATTTT
TRBJ1-6	14	NA	TRBV4-3	NA	CASSHGTVNSPLHF	TGCGCCAGCAGCCACGGGACGGTAAATTCACCCCTCCACTTT
TRBJ2-7	12	few	TRBV29-1	NA	CSGAGTLGEQYF	TGCAGCGGGGCTGGGACCTTAGGGGAGCAGTACTTC
TRBJ1-2	14	NA	TRBV18	TRBD1	CASSPRTGKDGYTF	TGTGCCAGCTCACCCCGGACAGGGAAGGATGGCTACACCTTC
TRBJ1-6	13	NA	TRBV6-5	TRBD1	CASSGTGISPLHF	TGTGCCAGCAGCGGGACAGGGATCTCACCCCTCCACTTT
TRBJ2-7	14	NA	TRBV5-4	NA	CASSSYGGSYEQYF	TGTGCCAGCAGCTCCTACGGGGGATCGTACGAGCAGTACTTC
TRBJ1-1	13	NA	TRBV30	TRBD1	CAWIKGAGTEAFF	TGTGCCTGGATTAAGGGGGCAGGGACTGAAGCTTTCTTT
TRBJ1-2	14	NA	TRBV6-5	TRBD1	CASSRTGGDYGYTF	TGTGCCAGCAGTCGGACAGGGGGCGACTATGGCTACACCTTC
TRBJ2-1	16	few	TRBV11-2	TRBD2	CASSLDLAGGYNEQFF	TGTGCCAGCAGCTTAGATCTAGCGGGGGGGTACAATGAGCAGTTCTTC
TRBJ1-5	14	NA	TRBV18	NA	CASSQDSSNQPQHF	TGTGCCAGCTCACAGGACAGTAGCAATCAGCCCCAGCATTTT
TRBJ2-5	13	once	TRBV30	NA	CAWSVGGMETQYF	TGTGCCTGGAGTGTAGGAGGGATGGAGACCCAGTACTTC
TRBJ2-6	13	NA	TRBV7-9	NA	CASSGVGANVLTF	TGTGCCAGCTCAGGGGTCGGGGCCAACGTCCTGACTTTC
TRBJ2-3	13	few	TRBV7-3	NA	CASSPAFADTQYF	TGTGCCAGCAGCCCCGCCTTCGCAGATACGCAGTATTTT
TRBJ2-7	15	NA	TRBV15	TRBD1	CATSRGAGGTYEQYF	TGTGCCACCAGCAGAGGCGCAGGGGGTACTTACGAGCAGTACTTC
TRBJ1-5	14	few	TRBV6-1	TRBD1	CASKRQGNNQPQHF	TGTGCCAGCAAGAGACAGGGGAACAATCAGCCCCAGCATTTT
TRBJ2-3	14	NA	TRBV25-1	NA	CASSEPGSTDTQYF	TGTGCCAGCAGTGAACCAGGAAGCACAGATACGCAGTATTTT
TRBJ1-6	14	NA	TRBV14	NA	CASSQVRGNSPLHF	TGTGCCAGCAGCCAAGTCAGGGGTAATTCACCCCTCCACTTT
TRBJ1-1	14	once	TRBV27	TRBD1	CASSKWQGDTEAFF	TGTGCCAGCAGCAAGTGGCAGGGGGATACTGAAGCTTTCTTT